A selection of T cell receptor beta chains follows, all from one sample in a study of blood T cell repertoires in COVID-19. Repertoires were generated with immunoSEQ multiplex PCR, while TCRdb's copy carries only in-frame clones and drops some. In the table there are approximately 130,000 clones, approximately 87% of which are singletons. Sequencing was done on a sample of peripheral blood. The receptors stem from a woman in her forties or fifties with acute or convalescent COVID-19. Both conserved end residues are part of each CDR3. The D gene is left open where the match is weak. Expanded clones get a size class; other rows say once, few or many, or leave the size out.

cdr3_nt | cdr3_aa | cdr3_length | j_call | v_call | clone_size | d_call
TGTGCCAGTAGTATCGGGGGTCAGCATTCACCCCTCCACTTT | CASSIGGQHSPLHF | 14 | TRBJ1-6 | TRBV19 | NA | NA
TGTGCCTGGACCAGGGGGATGAACACTGAAGCTTTCTTT | CAWTRGMNTEAFF | 13 | TRBJ1-1 | TRBV30 | NA | TRBD1
TGTGCCAGCAGCGCCCGACTAGCGGGGATGTACAATGAGCAGTTCTTC | CASSARLAGMYNEQFF | 16 | TRBJ2-1 | TRBV11-2 | NA | TRBD2
TGTGCCAGCAGCCAAGGTAACTACGGGGCAGATACGCAGTATTTT | CASSQGNYGADTQYF | 15 | TRBJ2-3 | TRBV3-1/TRBV3-2 | NA | NA
TGTGCCAGCAGTCGCGACAGGGACTACGAGCAGTACTTC | CASSRDRDYEQYF | 13 | TRBJ2-7 | TRBV6-2/TRBV6-3 | NA | TRBD1
TGTGCCAGCAGTCCCGGGACTAGCAGTTACGAGCAGTACTTC | CASSPGTSSYEQYF | 14 | TRBJ2-7 | TRBV27 | NA | TRBD2
TGTGCCAGCAGTAAACTAAAGGGGGCTGACTATGGCTACACCTTC | CASSKLKGADYGYTF | 15 | TRBJ1-2 | TRBV27 | NA | TRBD1
TGTGCCAGCAGTGAAGAAGGGGTTGAGACCCAGTACTTC | CASSEEGVETQYF | 13 | TRBJ2-5 | TRBV6-1 | NA | NA
TGTGCCAGCAGCGTAGTGACAGGGGGAATTTACGAGCAGTACTTC | CASSVVTGGIYEQYF | 15 | TRBJ2-7 | TRBV9 | few | TRBD1
TGTGCCAGCAGTTACCTTGCGTCGTTCACCGGGGAGCTGTTTTTT | CASSYLASFTGELFF | 15 | TRBJ2-2 | TRBV6-5 | few | NA
TGCAGTGCTAGTATTCGGTTGAGCTCCTACAATGAGCAGTTCTTC | CSASIRLSSYNEQFF | 15 | TRBJ2-1 | TRBV20-1 | NA | NA
TGTGCCAGTAGTACATCCTACGATTCTGGAAACACCATATATTTT | CASSTSYDSGNTIYF | 15 | TRBJ1-3 | TRBV19 | few | NA
TGTGCCAGCAGTGAATTCAGGGGGCTAAATGAAAAACTGTTTTTT | CASSEFRGLNEKLFF | 15 | TRBJ1-4 | TRBV25-1 | NA | TRBD1
TGTGCCAGCAGCCGCGACAGGGACGCGAGGGAGCAGTACTTC | CASSRDRDAREQYF | 14 | TRBJ2-7 | TRBV6-5 | once | TRBD1
TGCAGCGTTGAAACTCCTAGCACAGATACGCAGTATTTT | CSVETPSTDTQYF | 13 | TRBJ2-3 | TRBV29-1 | NA | NA
TGTGCCAGCAGGACAGGTCCGGATGAGCAGTTCTTC | CASRTGPDEQFF | 12 | TRBJ2-1 | TRBV6-5 | NA | NA
TGCGCCAGCAGCCCCGGGACTGCCCTCTCGGGGTCCTACGAGCAGTACTTC | CASSPGTALSGSYEQYF | 17 | TRBJ2-7 | TRBV4-3 | NA | NA
TGTGCCACCAGTGATTGGGGGGGGGCTACAGATACGCAGTATTTT | CATSDWGGATDTQYF | 15 | TRBJ2-3 | TRBV24-1 | NA | NA
TGCAGCGTTGAGACAGGGGGCGAGACCCAGTACTTC | CSVETGGETQYF | 12 | TRBJ2-5 | TRBV29-1 | NA | TRBD1
TGCGCCAGCAGCCCCCTTGGGGGGAGGGGTGAAAAACTGTTTTTT | CASSPLGGRGEKLFF | 15 | TRBJ1-4 | TRBV5-1 | NA | NA
TGTGCCAGCAGTTCCAGGACAGGGGAGACTGAAGCTTTCTTT | CASSSRTGETEAFF | 14 | TRBJ1-1 | TRBV6-2/TRBV6-3 | NA | TRBD1
TGTGCCAGCAGCTTGGCTAGCGGGAAGGGAATGGATACGCAGTATTTT | CASSLASGKGMDTQYF | 16 | TRBJ2-3 | TRBV11-3 | NA | TRBD2
TGTGCCAGCAGTGAAGCGCTAGCGGGACCCTACGAGCAGTACTTC | CASSEALAGPYEQYF | 15 | TRBJ2-7 | TRBV6-1 | NA | TRBD2
TGTGCCAGCAGCTTGGCCTCGGGAGATACGCAGTATTTT | CASSLASGDTQYF | 13 | TRBJ2-3 | TRBV7-2 | NA | NA
TGTGCCAGCAACTCGATAACCTACGAGCAGTACTTC | CASNSITYEQYF | 12 | TRBJ2-7 | TRBV2 | few | NA
TGTGCCAGTATTGCAGGGGGCTACTCAGGCTATGGCTACACCTTC | CASIAGGYSGYGYTF | 15 | TRBJ1-2 | TRBV19 | NA | TRBD1
TGCGCCAGCAGCAATACAGGGCCCTACGAGCAGTACTTC | CASSNTGPYEQYF | 13 | TRBJ2-7 | TRBV5-1 | NA | NA
TGTGCCAGCAGCCCATCGGAGGGGTTTACTGAAGCTTTCTTT | CASSPSEGFTEAFF | 14 | TRBJ1-1 | TRBV4-2 | few | NA
TGTGCCAGCAGCGTAGCCGAACCCCGCGGTGTCCTCCTCGACGAGCAGTACTTC | CASSVAEPRGVLLDEQYF | 18 | TRBJ2-7 | TRBV9 | NA | NA
TGTGCCAGTAGCCGAAAGGTCGGACACGCGCCCTACGAGCAGTACTTC | CASSRKVGHAPYEQYF | 16 | TRBJ2-7 | TRBV19 | NA | NA
TGCGCCAGCAGCCAAGGGACAGGGGGATACAATGAGCAGTTCTTC | CASSQGTGGYNEQFF | 15 | TRBJ2-1 | TRBV4-1 | many | TRBD1
TGTGCCAGCAGTCCATGGACTAGCGGGGGGGACTTCTCCTACAATGAGCAGTTCTTC | CASSPWTSGGDFSYNEQFF | 19 | TRBJ2-1 | TRBV27 | few | TRBD2
TGTGCCACCAGCAGAATACTAGCGGGGGACCAAGAGACCCAGTACTTC | CATSRILAGDQETQYF | 16 | TRBJ2-5 | TRBV15 | NA | TRBD2
TGTGCCAGCACCTGGGAGGGTGTAGACGAGCAGTACTTC | CASTWEGVDEQYF | 13 | TRBJ2-7 | TRBV28 | NA | TRBD2
TGTGCCAGCAGTTTCGGGGGGATTTACAATGAGCAGTTCTTC | CASSFGGIYNEQFF | 14 | TRBJ2-1 | TRBV27 | once | TRBD2
TGTGCCACTCCACGGGGGGTACCCTACGAGCAGTACTTC | CATPRGVPYEQYF | 13 | TRBJ2-7 | TRBV2 | NA | TRBD2
TGTGCCAGCAGCGCCGGGACAGGGTGGGCCGGGGAGCTGTTTTTT | CASSAGTGWAGELFF | 15 | TRBJ2-2 | TRBV11-3 | NA | TRBD1
TGTGCCACCAGTCCGGGGAGCTATGGCTACACCTTC | CATSPGSYGYTF | 12 | TRBJ1-2 | TRBV24-1 | NA | NA
TGTGCTAGTGGTTGGTGGACAGTTAATTCACCCCTCCACTTT | CASGWWTVNSPLHF | 14 | TRBJ1-6 | TRBV12-5 | NA | NA
TGTGCCAGCAGTTACGTCAGTCAAGAGACCCAGTACTTC | CASSYVSQETQYF | 13 | TRBJ2-5 | TRBV6-2/TRBV6-3 | NA | NA
TGTGCCACCAGCAACACAGGGTTTGGTCGCAATCAGCCCCAGCATTTT | CATSNTGFGRNQPQHF | 16 | TRBJ1-5 | TRBV15 | few | NA
TGTGCCAGCAGCTCAGGTCACTCCTACGAGCAGTACTTC | CASSSGHSYEQYF | 13 | TRBJ2-7 | TRBV5-6 | NA | NA
TGTGCCAGCAGTTTAAGGGGGTGGGGTGAAGCTTTCTTT | CASSLRGWGEAFF | 13 | TRBJ1-1 | TRBV28 | NA | NA
TGCGCCAGCAGTAGGGACAGGAACTATGGCTACACCTTC | CASSRDRNYGYTF | 13 | TRBJ1-2 | TRBV10-2 | NA | TRBD1
TGTGCCAGCAGCTTACTAGCGGGAGGGCTTGCTGGGGCCAACGTCCTGACTTTC | CASSLLAGGLAGANVLTF | 18 | TRBJ2-6 | TRBV7-2 | NA | TRBD2
TGTGCCAGCAGGGGCAAGGGAGGGAATACGCAGTATTTT | CASRGKGGNTQYF | 13 | TRBJ2-3 | TRBV7-2 | NA | TRBD2